This T cell receptor (beta chain) was retrieved from a study of CD8+ T cells in alopecia areata. Background on the study: Patients received oral tofacitinib, 5 to 10 mg twice daily, for moderate-to-severe alopecia areata.

Specimens obtained from alopecia areata patients comprised lesional scalp punch biopsies and peripheral blood. Whole-study findings and limits: When scalp samples are sequenced, resident alphabeta T cells of normal skin are also captured. Normal scalp had lower clonality than lesional scalp, with alopecia totalis/universalis lesions showing this most strongly.

The sample holds one count of this clone. What it binds is unknown. RNA extraction was followed by reverse transcription into cDNA, which acted as the sequencing template. Repertoires were generated with immunoSEQ multiplex PCR, while TCRdb's copy carries only in-frame clones and drops some. The sample includes about 56,000 clones, around 96% of them seen just once. This clonotype originated in a human donor with alopecia areata. The sample was CD8+ T cells sorted from blood, taken at week 0.

CDR3 region: CASTSGAGFPYGYTF. DNA of the CDR3: TGTGCCAGCACCTCCGGGGCCGGGTTCCCCTATGGCTACACCTTC. This chain links TRBV7-9 with TRBJ1-2; a weak D match, TRBD1 (5 bases). Per the germline V gene, CDR1 is SEHNR and CDR2 is FQNEAQ (reference sequence). Deletions cut 7 bases from V and 4 bases from J, with 19 bases between. The CDR3 is 15 residues long. The variable domain in full, completed from reference TRBV7-9 and TRBJ1-2, reads DTGVSQNPRHKITKRGQNVTFRCDPISEHNRLYWYRQTLGQGPEFLTYFQNEAQLEKSRLLSDRFSAERPKGSFSTLEIQRTEQGDSAMYLCASTSGAGFPYGYTFGSGTRLTVV.